This T cell receptor beta chain was sequenced during a study of T cells after yellow fever vaccination. Study-wide context: Researchers used SMART-Seq v4 Ultra Low Input to prepare fractions that had low cell numbers. Study-wide findings and caveats: Abundant clonotypes (contaminants from the bulk population) could be present in FACS-sorted repertoires. Most primary-vaccination clones recurred post-booster (about 96% CD4, about 87% CD8).

This CDR3 comprises 12 residues. Germline V gene sequence: CDR1 MNHEY, CDR2 SMNVEV (reference sequence). V was shortened by 1 base and J by 10 bases, with 8 bases between the two germline ends. TCR cDNA, made by 5'RACE template switching, carried an added universal primer site and UMIs. TCRdb re-derived calls from the 5' RACE reads in MiXCR, one entry per CDR3 protein. The profile shows around 53,000 distinct CDR3 sequences, 6.5% to 8% of them singletons. In its sample, this clonotype was seen a few times. This clonotype originated in a man aged 18-30 years who received the YFV17D yellow fever vaccine. J is TRBJ2-1 and V is TRBV27; D is uncertain. The input for sequencing was CD8+ T cells not binding an NS4B(214-222) dextramer, sorted from PBMCs, taken about 41 days after the first yellow fever vaccination. For the CDR3, the DNA is TGTGCCAGCAGTTTATGGACCGGGGAGCAGTTCTTC. Amino acids: CASSLWTGEQFF.